The T cell receptor (beta chain) under discussion was sequenced for a study of control samples from healthy donors and cancer patients. This CDR3 spans 13 amino acids. Trimming stripped 6 bases from V and 8 bases from J, with 17 bases between. Only in-frame clones appear in the TCRdb table, and some are missing; sequencing was by immunoSEQ multiplex PCR. The table shows approximately 70,000 clones, with approximately 86% occurring only once. The V and J genes are TRBV12-3 or TRBV12-4 and TRBJ2-7; tentative D call: TRBD2 (5 bases). The receptor comes from a man between 60 and 70 years old in good health. Sequencing used blood. The CDR3 spells CASSLDYAGQQYF. The CDR3 region has the DNA TGTGCCAGCAGCCTTGACTACGCCGGGCAGCAGTACTTC.